A single sample gave rise to the 32 T cell receptor beta chains below, sequenced in a study of molecular identifiers for immune sequencing clone quantification. Using its own MiXCR run on the PCR reads, TCRdb lists one record per CDR3 protein. In the table there are about 640,000 distinct CDR3 sequences, about 20% of which are singletons. Sequencing was done on a sample of naive CD8+ T cells from blood, with Jurkat cell RNA spiked in. Subset specified: FACS-sorted CD8+CD4-CCR7+CD45RA+ naive T cells. These receptor sequences come from a human donor in good health. Some libraries in this study had Jurkat cell RNA spiked in.

This clonotype was counted at least ten times. The V gene is TRBV28, the J gene TRBJ2-1, with TRBD2 matching 13 bases. The CDR3 length is 20 residues. V lost 3 bases and J lost 9; bases outside the gene matches: 20. The germline gives CDR1 MDHEN, CDR2 SYDVKM. The CDR3 sequence: CASSFTQGVGLAGVFGEQFF. The CDR3 nucleotides are TGTGCCAGCAGTTTCACACAGGGAGTTGGACTAGCGGGAGTCTTCGGTGAGCAGTTCTTC.

This clonotype was found a few times. Compared with germline, one end of the junction differs, possibly owing to a read error. CDR3 amino acids: CANSEWSASTDTQYF. In nucleotides, the CDR3 is TGTGCCAACAGTGAATGGAGCGCTAGCACAGATACGCAGTATTTT. The rearrangement joins TRBV2 to TRBJ2-3, with unresolved D. Per the germline V gene, CDR1 is SNHLY and CDR2 is FYNNEI. The CDR3 spans 15 residues. The complete variable domain, with remaining parts taken from reference TRBV2 and TRBJ2-3, reads EPEVTQTPSHQVTQMGQEVILRCVPISNHLYFYWYRQILGQKVEFLVSFYNNEISEKSEIFDDQFSVERPDGSNFTLKIRSTKLEDSAMYFCANSEWSASTDTQYFGPGTRLTVL.

This clonotype came up a few times. This chain links TRBV15 with TRBJ2-2; perhaps D is TRBD1 or TRBD2 (5 bases each). The V end lost 8 bases, the J end lost 1 base, and 8 bases lay between the germline ends. This CDR3 is built from 13 residues. Germline-derived CDR1 and CDR2 are LNHNV and YYDKDF (reference sequence). CDR3 loop: CATGAGNTGELFF. The DNA of the CDR3 is TGTGCCACCGGGGCGGGGAACACCGGGGAGCTGTTTTTT.

In its sample, this clonotype was seen a few times. The rearrangement joins TRBV13 to TRBJ2-7, with 7 bases fitting TRBD1. The CDR3 has 16 residues. Germline V lookup: CDR1 PRHDT, CDR2 FYEKMQ (reference sequence). V trimming: 5 bases; J trimming: 0 bases; junction bases outside the gene matches: 10. CDR3 loop: CASSSPPGQSSYEQYF. DNA for the CDR3: TGTGCCAGCAGCAGCCCCCCGGGACAGAGCTCCTACGAGCAGTACTTC.

This clonotype has only a few counts. The chain couples TRBV30 to TRBJ1-4; no clear D. The germline gives CDR1 GTSNPN, CDR2 SVGIG (reference sequence). Trimming shortened V by 1 base and J by 6 bases, and 6 bases separated the two germline ends. The CDR3 covers 12 residues. The chain's CDR3 is CAWSERDEKLFF. The DNA for the CDR3 is TGTGCCTGGAGTGAAAGGGATGAAAAACTGTTTTTT.

This clonotype was seen ten or more times. The CDR3 loop reads CASTPGSWGVADTQYF. DNA of the CDR3: TGTGCCAGCACACCGGGATCTTGGGGGGTAGCAGATACGCAGTATTTT. V gene TRBV12-3 or TRBV12-4 combines with J gene TRBJ2-3, with a tentative D call TRBD2 (6 bases). The CDR3 covers 16 residues. The germline V and J ends were trimmed by 7 bases and 4 bases, with 21 bases remaining between them.

The genes are TRBV7-8 and TRBJ1-2; tentatively, D is TRBD1 (6 bases). Trimming removed 5 bases at V and 3 bases at J, with 16 bases between. The germline V gene encodes CDR1 SGHVS and CDR2 FQNEAQ. This CDR3 comprises 15 residues. The CDR3 loop is CASSLGTPRDYGYTF. The CDR3 bases are TGTGCCAGCAGCCTGGGGACACCCCGCGACTATGGCTACACCTTC. The full variable domain, in which reference TRBV7-8 and TRBJ1-2 provide the parts outside the CDR3, is GAGVSQSPRYKVAKRGQDVALRCDPISGHVSLFWYQQALGQGPEFLTYFQNEAQLDKSGLPSDRFFAERPEGSVSTLKIQRTQQEDSAVYLCASSLGTPRDYGYTFGSGTRLTVV.

This clonotype was observed a few times. The chain joins TRBV6-1 to TRBJ1-5, with a weak D call TRBD1 (5 bases). This CDR3 is built from 16 residues. Trimming stripped 1 base from V and 1 base from J, with 11 bases between. Germline-derived CDR1 and CDR2 are MNHNS and SASEGT. The CDR3 loop reads CASSEVKGASNQPQHF. CDR3 DNA sequence: TGTGCCAGCAGTGAAGTTAAAGGGGCCAGCAATCAGCCCCAGCATTTT.

This clonotype was counted ten times or more. The CDR3 DNA is TGTGCCAGCCCCGGTGAGTTGGCCATCGGACAGGCGGGCAAAGGGGGCAATCAGCCCCAGCATTTT. Its protein is CASPGELAIGQAGKGGNQPQHF. The gene calls are TRBV6-5 and TRBJ1-5, with 7 bases that match TRBD1. Germline V gene sequence: CDR1 MNHEY, CDR2 SVGAGI. Trimming at V came to 8 bases and at J to 2 bases, leaving 30 bases not matched to a gene. The CDR3 is 22 residues long.

This clonotype was seen at least ten times. This chain links TRBV29-1 with TRBJ2-3, with TRBD1 identical over 8 bases. This CDR3 comprises 13 residues. The V and J ends lost 7 bases and 7 bases, in that order; junction bases with no gene match: 10. The germline gives CDR1 SQVTM, CDR2 ANQGSEA. The CDR3 reads CSGLQGVLNTQYF. The DNA for the CDR3 is TGCAGCGGCTTACAGGGGGTCTTGAATACGCAGTATTTT.

This clonotype was detected many times. The chain carries TRBV12-3 or TRBV12-4 and TRBJ1-1, with D unresolved. The CDR3 sequence is 13 residues long. Trimming removed 5 bases at V and 8 bases at J, with 15 bases between. The CDR3 protein is CASSLGAADEAFF. The CDR3 DNA reads as TGTGCCAGCAGTCTCGGCGCAGCAGACGAAGCTTTCTTT.

This clonotype showed up many times. The chain combines TRBV29-1 with TRBJ2-5; maybe TRBD2 (6 bases). Germline V gene lookup returns CDR1 SQVTM and CDR2 ANQGSEA. With 7 bases removed from V and 9 bases from J, the gap between germline ends came to 12 bases. The CDR3 contains 10 residues. The CDR3 region has the DNA TGCAGCGCGTGGGGACTTTCCCAGTACTTC. Amino acids: CSAWGLSQYF.

This clonotype was seen a handful of times. The V call is TRBV5-8, the J call TRBJ2-7; TRBD2 agrees at 11 bases. The trim removed 0 bases at V and 2 bases at J, leaving 7 bases unmatched. The CDR3 spans 17 residues. Germline CDR1 reads SGHTS; CDR2 reads YDEGEE. This CDR3 reads CASSLGGLAVFTYEQYF. The CDR3 region has the DNA TGTGCCAGCAGCTTGGGGGGACTAGCGGTCTTTACCTACGAGCAGTACTTC.

This clonotype was found many times. The CDR3 sequence is CASSFGASSYEQYF. CDR3 DNA: TGTGCCAGCAGTTTTGGGGCGTCCTCCTACGAGCAGTACTTC. This chain links TRBV27 with TRBJ2-7; tentative D call: TRBD1 (5 bases). The CDR3 spans 14 residues. V lost 3 bases to trimming and J lost 0 bases, with 9 bases between them. From germline, CDR1 is MNHEY and CDR2 SMNVEV (reference sequence).

This clonotype has a handful of counts. The V and J genes are TRBV27 and TRBJ1-5; D is ambiguous. V gave up 7 bases and J gave up 0 bases, with 19 bases separating them. The CDR3 loop spans 17 amino acids. The germline V gene has CDR1 MNHEY and CDR2 SMNVEV (reference sequence). The CDR3 is CASNPGAVIYSNQPQHF. Here the CDR3 DNA reads TGTGCCAGCAATCCCGGAGCAGTCATCTATAGCAATCAGCCCCAGCATTTT.

This clonotype occurred many times. CDR3 loop: CASTELVGGETQYF. The CDR3 coding sequence is TGTGCCAGTACCGAGTTGGTGGGAGGAGAGACCCAGTACTTC. This rearrangement joins TRBV7-9 to TRBJ2-5; the D gene is possibly TRBD2 (6 bases). CDR3 size: 14 residues. The germline gives CDR1 SEHNR, CDR2 FQNEAQ (reference sequence). Trimming stripped 9 bases from V and 4 bases from J, with 18 bases between.

This clonotype appeared a few times. The V gene is TRBV10-3, the J gene TRBJ2-7; 9 positions match TRBD2. Per the germline V gene, CDR1 is ENHRY and CDR2 is SYGVKD. V trimming: 0 bases; J trimming: 5 bases; junction bases outside the gene matches: 8. The CDR3 is 16 amino acids. The CDR3 loop reads CAISESGSGRANEQYF. In DNA form, the CDR3 reads TGTGCCATCAGTGAGTCGGGTAGCGGGAGAGCGAACGAGCAGTACTTC.

In this sample, this clonotype turned up many times. The rearrangement links TRBV28 to TRBJ1-4; 7 bases align to TRBD1. Trimming at V came to 6 bases and at J to 2 bases, leaving 9 bases not matched to a gene. The CDR3 is made up of 16 amino acids. Germline V gene sequence: CDR1 MDHEN, CDR2 SYDVKM. The DNA for the CDR3 is TGTGCCAGCAGGAACTACAGGGGTGGGACTAATGAAAAACTGTTTTTT. Translation: CASRNYRGGTNEKLFF.

A remark on this clonotype: A read error may be the cause here, since a much bigger clone is one base away. This rearrangement joins TRBV7-8 to TRBJ1-4; 7 nucleotides align to TRBD1. The germline V gene encodes CDR1 SGHVS and CDR2 FQNEAQ. The CDR3 runs 14 residues. In DNA, the CDR3 is TGTGCCAGCAGCTTATTCAGGGGGTTGGAAAAACTGGTTTTT. This sequence encodes CASSLFRGLEKLVF.

The V gene is TRBV9, the J gene TRBJ2-1; TRBD2 matches at 7 bases. The germline V gene has CDR1 SGDLS and CDR2 YYNGEE. The ends lost 4 bases at V and 6 bases at J; junction bases unmatched: 4. The CDR3 is made up of 13 amino acids. Here the CDR3 DNA reads TGTGCCAGCAGCACAACTAGCGTCAATGAGCAGTTCTTC. Translated, it gives CASSTTSVNEQFF.

This clonotype was seen repeatedly, ten times or more. This sequence joins TRBV7-9 and TRBJ1-2; 12 bases fit TRBD1. This CDR3 is 17 amino acids long. Trimming cost V 1 base and J 3 bases; bases outside gene matches: 6. The germline gives CDR1 SEHNR, CDR2 FQNEAQ (reference sequence). As DNA, the CDR3 is TGTGCCAGCAGCTTAGGGGACAGGGGGCGCGATGACTATGGCTACACCTTC. Encoded protein: CASSLGDRGRDDYGYTF.

Worth noting for this clonotype: A much larger clone differs by one base, so this may be a read error. This chain joins TRBV6-6 and TRBJ2-1; 8 nucleotides align to TRBD1. This CDR3 comprises 15 residues. CDR1 MNHNY and CDR2 SVGAGI come from the germline V gene (reference sequence). V dropped 6 bases and J dropped 10; count of bases not matched to a gene: 14. The CDR3 loop is CASSPTGVVQGEQFF. The CDR3 DNA reads as TGTGCCAGCAGCCCGACAGGGGTCGTACAGGGCGAGCAGTTCTTC.

In its sample, this clonotype was seen many times. This sequence joins TRBV7-2 and TRBJ2-3; 7 bases match TRBD1. Germline CDR1 SGHTA, CDR2 FQGNSA. The junction had 3 bases not matched to a gene; V was cut back by 3 bases and J by 0 bases. The CDR3 spans 15 residues. DNA for the CDR3: TGTGCCAGCAGCTTCGGGACAGCTAGCACAGATACGCAGTATTTT. Its protein is CASSFGTASTDTQYF.

For this clonotype: A junction end diverges from the germline sequence, so it may reflect a read error. J is TRBJ1-1 and V is TRBV9; no firm D call. This CDR3 has 13 amino acids. Germline-derived CDR1 and CDR2 are SGDLS and YYNGEE. The DNA for the CDR3 is TGTGCCGGCAGCGTTGGAGGGAACACTGAAGCTTTCTTT. Protein: CAGSVGGNTEAFF.

This clonotype showed up many times. The chain is built from TRBV25-1 and TRBJ2-5, with TRBD2 identical over 7 bases. Germline V CDR1 and CDR2: MGHDK, SYGVNS. The CDR3 length is 14 residues. V lost 4 bases, J lost 6 bases, and 8 bases stayed unmatched. Here the CDR3 DNA reads TGTGCCAGCAGTGTGGGGGGGGGTTTGCAGACCCAGTACTTC. Amino acids: CASSVGGGLQTQYF.

This clonotype was observed at least ten times. This chain joins TRBV4-1 and TRBJ2-3; D gene ambiguous. Trimming shortened V by 4 bases and J by 8 bases, and 10 bases separated the two germline ends. Germline loops: CDR1 MGHRA, CDR2 YSYEKL. The CDR3 extends over 12 amino acids. CDR3 DNA sequence: TGCGCCAGCAGCCCGGATCTCGGTACGCAGTATTTT. Translating gives CASSPDLGTQYF.

This clonotype was counted ten times or more. J is TRBJ1-1 and V is TRBV29-1; 8 bases are a match to TRBD1. This CDR3 comprises 13 residues. Looked up from germline, CDR1 is SQVTM and CDR2 is ANQGSEA. V was clipped by 4 bases and J by 1 base; unmatched bases: 2. CDR3 nucleotides: TGCAGCGTTGCCGACAGGGGGAACACTGAAGCTTTCTTT. The encoded protein is CSVADRGNTEAFF. Filled out from reference TRBV29-1 and TRBJ1-1, the complete variable domain reads SAVISQKPSRDICQRGTSLTIQCQVDSQVTMMFWYRQQPGQSLTLIATANQGSEATYESGFVIDKFPISRPNLTFSTLTVSNMSPEDSSIYLCSVADRGNTEAFFGQGTRLTVV.

This clonotype was recorded at least ten times. The rearrangement links TRBV12-3 or TRBV12-4 to TRBJ1-1; D ambiguous. The V and J ends lost 2 bases and 3 bases respectively, with 7 bases between them. CDR3 length equals 13 residues. The CDR3 nucleotides are TGTGCCAGCAGTTTATTGGCCTACACTGAAGCTTTCTTT. Translated: CASSLLAYTEAFF.

This clonotype appeared a few times. One junction end does not reproduce the germline sequence, and a read error may be involved. The gene calls are TRBV6-1 and TRBJ2-3; 9 bases align to TRBD2. There are 14 residues in the CDR3. Germline V gives CDR1 MNHNS, CDR2 SASEGT. The chain's CDR3 is CAGRVAGGTDTQYF. CDR3 DNA sequence: TGTGCCGGCAGGGTAGCGGGGGGCACAGATACGCAGTATTTT.

About this clonotype: A much larger clone differs by one base, so this may be a read error. The J gene is TRBJ2-5, the V gene TRBV5-1, with 9 bases identical to TRBD1. The germline CDR1 and CDR2 sequences are SGHRS and YFSETQ. CDR3 length: 15 amino acids. Written as DNA, the CDR3 is TGCGCCAGCAGCTCCACAGGGGGCTGGGGAGAGACCCAGTGCTTC. It encodes CASSSTGGWGETQCF.

This clonotype came up many times. This chain uses TRBV28 with TRBJ1-3, with D uncertain. This CDR3 contains 16 residues. Between the trimmed V and J ends, which lost 1 base and 0 bases, there was a span of 10 bases. The V gene's germline CDR1 is MDHEN and CDR2 SYDVKM. The CDR3 here is CASSLSGRYSGNTIYF. CDR3 bases: TGTGCCAGCAGTTTATCGGGCAGGTACTCTGGAAACACCATATATTTT.

This clonotype was seen at least ten times. The gene calls are TRBV5-1 and TRBJ2-1; D possibly corresponds to TRBD1 (6 bases). The germline gives CDR1 SGHRS, CDR2 YFSETQ. The CDR3 consists of 16 residues. V was clipped by 0 bases and J by 8 bases, with 18 bases between them. The CDR3 bases are TGCGCCAGCAGCTTGGCCACTGGGGGCTTTGAGGATGAGCAGTTCTTC. This gives the protein CASSLATGGFEDEQFF.